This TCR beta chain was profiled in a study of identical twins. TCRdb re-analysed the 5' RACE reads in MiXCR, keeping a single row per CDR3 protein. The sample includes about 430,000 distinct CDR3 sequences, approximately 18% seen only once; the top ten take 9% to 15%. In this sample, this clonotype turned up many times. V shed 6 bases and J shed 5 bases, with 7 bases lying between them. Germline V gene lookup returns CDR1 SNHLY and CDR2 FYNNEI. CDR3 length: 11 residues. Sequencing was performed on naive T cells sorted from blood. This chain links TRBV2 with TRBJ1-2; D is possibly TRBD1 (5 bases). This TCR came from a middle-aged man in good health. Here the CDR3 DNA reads TGTGCCAGCAGCAGGGATTATGGCTACACCTTC. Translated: CASSRDYGYTF.